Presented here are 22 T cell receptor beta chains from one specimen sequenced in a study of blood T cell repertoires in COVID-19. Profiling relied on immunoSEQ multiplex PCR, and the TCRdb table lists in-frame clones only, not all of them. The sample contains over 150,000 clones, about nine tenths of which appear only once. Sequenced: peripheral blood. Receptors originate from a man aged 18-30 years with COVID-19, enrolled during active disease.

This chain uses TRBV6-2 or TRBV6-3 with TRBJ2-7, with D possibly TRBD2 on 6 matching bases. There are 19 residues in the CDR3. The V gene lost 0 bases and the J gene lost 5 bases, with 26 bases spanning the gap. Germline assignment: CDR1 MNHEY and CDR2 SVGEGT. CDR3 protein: CASSYSLPERAIRSNEQYF. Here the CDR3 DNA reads TGTGCCAGCAGTTACTCCCTCCCTGAGCGGGCTATCCGGAGTAACGAGCAGTACTTC.

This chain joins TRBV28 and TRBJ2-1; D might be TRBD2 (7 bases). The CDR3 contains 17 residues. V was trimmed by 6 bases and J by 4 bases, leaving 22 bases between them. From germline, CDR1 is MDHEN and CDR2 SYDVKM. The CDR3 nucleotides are TGTGCCAGCAGCCCCCGGGGGGCCTCACCTATTTACAATGAGCAGTTCTTC. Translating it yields CASSPRGASPIYNEQFF.

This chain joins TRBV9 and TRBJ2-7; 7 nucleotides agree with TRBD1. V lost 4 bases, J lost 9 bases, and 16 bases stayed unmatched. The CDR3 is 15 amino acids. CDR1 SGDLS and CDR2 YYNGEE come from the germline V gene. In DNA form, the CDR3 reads TGTGCCAGCAGCCAACAGGGGAATGGGCTGAATGGGCAGTACTTC. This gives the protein CASSQQGNGLNGQYF.

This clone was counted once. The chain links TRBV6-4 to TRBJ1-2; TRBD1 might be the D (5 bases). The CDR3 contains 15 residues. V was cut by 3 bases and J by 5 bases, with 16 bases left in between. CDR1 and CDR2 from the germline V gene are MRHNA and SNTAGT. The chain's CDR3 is CASSEDRNHRYGYTF. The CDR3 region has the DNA TGTGCCAGCAGTGAAGACAGAAATCACAGATATGGCTACACCTTC.

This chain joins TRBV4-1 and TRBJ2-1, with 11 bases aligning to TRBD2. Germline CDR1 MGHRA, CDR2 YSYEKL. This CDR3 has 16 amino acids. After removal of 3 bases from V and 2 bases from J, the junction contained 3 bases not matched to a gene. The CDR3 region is CASSHLGLAAYNEQFF. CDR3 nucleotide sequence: TGCGCCAGCAGCCACCTGGGACTAGCGGCCTACAATGAGCAGTTCTTC.

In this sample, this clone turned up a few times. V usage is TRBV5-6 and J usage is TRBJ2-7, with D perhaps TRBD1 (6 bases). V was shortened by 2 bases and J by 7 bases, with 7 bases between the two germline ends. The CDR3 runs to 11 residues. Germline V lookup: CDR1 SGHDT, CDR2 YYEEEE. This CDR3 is CASSFGQEQYF. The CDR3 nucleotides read TGTGCCAGCAGCTTTGGACAGGAGCAGTACTTC.

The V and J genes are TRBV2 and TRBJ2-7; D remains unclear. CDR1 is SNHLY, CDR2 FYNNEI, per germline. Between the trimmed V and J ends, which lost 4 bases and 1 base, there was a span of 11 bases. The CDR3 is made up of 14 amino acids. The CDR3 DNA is TGTGCCAGCAGTGTCATTCAACAATCCTACGAGCAGTACTTC. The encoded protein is CASSVIQQSYEQYF.

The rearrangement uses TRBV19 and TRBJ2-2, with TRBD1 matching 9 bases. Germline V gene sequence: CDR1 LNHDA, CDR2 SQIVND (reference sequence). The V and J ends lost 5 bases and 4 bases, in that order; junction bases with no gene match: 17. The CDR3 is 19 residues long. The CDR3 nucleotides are TGTGCCAGTAGTTCACACTCCGGAGGGGACAGGGCGCTCACCGGGGAGCTGTTTTTT. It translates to CASSSHSGGDRALTGELFF. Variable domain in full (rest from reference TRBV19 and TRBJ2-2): DGGITQSPKYLFRKEGQNVTLSCEQNLNHDAMYWYRQDPGQGLRLIYYSQIVNDFQKGDIAEGYSVSREKKESFPLTVTSAQKNPTAFYLCASSSHSGGDRALTGELFFGEGSRLTVL.

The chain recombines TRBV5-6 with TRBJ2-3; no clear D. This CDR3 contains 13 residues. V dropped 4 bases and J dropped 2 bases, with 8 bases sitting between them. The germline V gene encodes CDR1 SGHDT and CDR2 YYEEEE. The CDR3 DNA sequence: TGTGCCAGCAGCCCGCCACTCACAGATACGCAGTATTTT. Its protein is CASSPPLTDTQYF.

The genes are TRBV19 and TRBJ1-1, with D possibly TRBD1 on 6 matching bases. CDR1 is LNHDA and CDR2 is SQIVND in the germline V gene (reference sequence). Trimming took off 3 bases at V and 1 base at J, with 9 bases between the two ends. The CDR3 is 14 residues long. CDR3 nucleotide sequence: TGTGCCAGTAGTATGGGACAACCGAACACTGAAGCTTTCTTT. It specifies CASSMGQPNTEAFF.

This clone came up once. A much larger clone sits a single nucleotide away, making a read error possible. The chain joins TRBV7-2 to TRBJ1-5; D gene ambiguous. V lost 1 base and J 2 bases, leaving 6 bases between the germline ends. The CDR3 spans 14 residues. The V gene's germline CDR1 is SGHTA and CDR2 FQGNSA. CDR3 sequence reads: CASSLDRGNQPQHF. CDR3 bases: TGTGCCAGCAGCTTAGACCGGGGCAATCAGCCCCAGCATTTT.

The CDR3 DNA reads TGTGCCAGCAGTGAAGAGGGGGACTCCTACAATGAGCAGTTCTTC. The encoded protein is CASSEEGDSYNEQFF. The V gene is TRBV6-4, the J gene TRBJ2-1; D might be TRBD1 (6 bases). Trimming removed 3 bases at V and 0 bases at J, with 9 bases between. This CDR3 has 15 residues. Germline CDR1 and CDR2: MRHNA and SNTAGT.

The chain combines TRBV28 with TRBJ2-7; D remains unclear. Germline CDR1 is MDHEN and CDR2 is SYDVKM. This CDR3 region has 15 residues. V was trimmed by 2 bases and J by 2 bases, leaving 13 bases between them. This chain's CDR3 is CASSLASDVAYEQYF. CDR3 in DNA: TGTGCCAGCAGTTTAGCCAGCGACGTAGCCTACGAGCAGTACTTC.

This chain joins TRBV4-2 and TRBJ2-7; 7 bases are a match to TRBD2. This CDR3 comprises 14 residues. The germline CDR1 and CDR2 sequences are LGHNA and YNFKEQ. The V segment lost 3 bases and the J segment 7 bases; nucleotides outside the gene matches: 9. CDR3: CASSQSAGAREQYF. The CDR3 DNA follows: TGTGCCAGCAGCCAGAGCGCGGGAGCTAGAGAGCAGTACTTC.

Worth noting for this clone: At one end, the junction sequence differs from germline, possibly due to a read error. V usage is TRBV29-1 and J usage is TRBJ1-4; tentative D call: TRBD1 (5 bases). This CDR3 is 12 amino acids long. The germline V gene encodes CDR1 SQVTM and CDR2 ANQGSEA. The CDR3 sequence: CSVPWGHEKLLF. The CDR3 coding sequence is TGCAGCGTTCCCTGGGGCCATGAAAAACTGCTTTTT.

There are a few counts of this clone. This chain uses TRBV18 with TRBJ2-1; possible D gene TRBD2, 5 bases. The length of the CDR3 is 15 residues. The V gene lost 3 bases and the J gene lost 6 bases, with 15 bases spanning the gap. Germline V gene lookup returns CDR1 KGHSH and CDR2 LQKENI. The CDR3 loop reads CASSPGGSSVNEQFF. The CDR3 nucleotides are TGTGCCAGCTCACCTGGTGGTAGTAGCGTCAATGAGCAGTTCTTC.

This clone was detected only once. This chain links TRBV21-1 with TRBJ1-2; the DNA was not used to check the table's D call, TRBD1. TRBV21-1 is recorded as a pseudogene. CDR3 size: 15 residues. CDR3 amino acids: CASSNKLTGGSGYTF. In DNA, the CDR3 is TGTGCCAGCAGCAATAAATTGACAGGGGGCAGCGGCTACACCTTC.

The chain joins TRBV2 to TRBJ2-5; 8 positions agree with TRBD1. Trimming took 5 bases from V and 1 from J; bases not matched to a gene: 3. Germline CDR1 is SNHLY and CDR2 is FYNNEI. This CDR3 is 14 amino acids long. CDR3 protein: CASSRQGSQETQYF. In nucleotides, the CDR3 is TGTGCCAGCAGTAGACAGGGGTCCCAAGAGACCCAGTACTTC.

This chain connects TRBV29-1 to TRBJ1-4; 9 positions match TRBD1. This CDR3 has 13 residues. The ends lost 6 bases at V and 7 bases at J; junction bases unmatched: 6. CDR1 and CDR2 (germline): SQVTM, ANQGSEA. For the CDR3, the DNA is TGCAGCGTCGACAGGGGGGTCGGTGAAAAACTGTTTTTT. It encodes CSVDRGVGEKLFF.

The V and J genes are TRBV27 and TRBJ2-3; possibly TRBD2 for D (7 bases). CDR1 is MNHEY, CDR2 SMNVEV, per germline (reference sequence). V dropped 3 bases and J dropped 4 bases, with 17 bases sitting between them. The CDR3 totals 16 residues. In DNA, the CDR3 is TGTGCCAGCAGTTTTTTGGGGGGGCTTAAGCCAGATACGCAGTATTTT. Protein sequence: CASSFLGGLKPDTQYF.

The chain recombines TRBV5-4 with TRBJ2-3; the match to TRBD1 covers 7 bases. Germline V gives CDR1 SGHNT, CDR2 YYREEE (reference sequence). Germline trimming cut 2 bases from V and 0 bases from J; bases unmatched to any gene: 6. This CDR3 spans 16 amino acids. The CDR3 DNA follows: TGTGCCAGCAGCTTCACAGGGGTATCCAGCACAGATACGCAGTATTTT. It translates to CASSFTGVSSTDTQYF.

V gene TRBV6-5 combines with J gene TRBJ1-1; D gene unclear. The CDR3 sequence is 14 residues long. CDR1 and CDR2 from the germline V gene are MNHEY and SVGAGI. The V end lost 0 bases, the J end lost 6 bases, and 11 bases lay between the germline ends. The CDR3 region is CASSYSFRPAEAFF. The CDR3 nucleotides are TGTGCCAGCAGTTACTCTTTTCGTCCGGCTGAAGCTTTCTTT.